One and the same sample provided the 24 T cell receptor beta chains below, sequenced in a study of T-cell memory formation after mild COVID-19. Using its own MiXCR run on the 5' RACE reads, TCRdb lists one record per CDR3 protein. This table holds a few hundred thousand distinct CDR3 sequences, about a sixth found once. Material: PBMCs or a T cell subset sorted from them (not recorded which). The receptors come from a man younger than 35 who had mild COVID-19 (a few samples of this study predate the infection). Cell type and time point are not known.

This clonotype was observed a few times. This rearrangement joins TRBV7-2 to TRBJ2-1; possibly TRBD1 or TRBD2 for D (5 bases each). The V end was cut by 5 bases, the J end by 4 bases, with 15 bases between. The germline V gene has CDR1 SGHTA and CDR2 FQGNSA. The CDR3 is 15 amino acids. The CDR3 DNA reads TGTGCCAGCAGCCTTGGGACCCCAAGATACAATGAGCAGTTCTTC. This encodes CASSLGTPRYNEQFF.

In this sample, this clonotype turned up a few times. The chain combines TRBV5-6 with TRBJ2-1; a possible D gene is TRBD1 (5 bases). Germline CDR1 SGHDT, CDR2 YYEEEE. V gave up 0 bases and J gave up 1 base, with 11 bases separating them. The CDR3 extends over 16 amino acids. The CDR3: CASSLVPRQSYNEQFF. The DNA of the CDR3 is TGTGCCAGCAGCTTGGTACCCCGACAGTCCTACAATGAGCAGTTCTTC.

The chain carries TRBV11-2 and TRBJ2-7; 8 bases map to TRBD2. V shed 5 bases, J shed 2 bases, and the junction held 8 bases outside the gene matches. Looked up from germline, CDR1 is SGHAT and CDR2 is FQNNGV. The CDR3 is 15 amino acids. This CDR3 reads CASSQPGGGPYEQYF. For the CDR3, the DNA is TGTGCCAGCAGCCAACCCGGGGGGGGCCCCTACGAGCAGTACTTC.

The CDR3 reads CAINSGTGELFF. For the CDR3, the DNA is TGTGCCATAAACAGTGGCACCGGGGAGCTGTTTTTT. The chain recombines TRBV6-2 or TRBV6-3 with TRBJ2-2; D unclear. Trimming stripped 10 bases from V and 4 bases from J, with 10 bases between. CDR3 length: 12 amino acids. In germline, CDR1 is MNHEY, CDR2 SVGEGT.

V usage is TRBV5-1 and J usage is TRBJ1-6; D not resolved. This CDR3 spans 14 amino acids. Germline loops: CDR1 SGHRS, CDR2 YFSETQ. Trimming stripped 4 bases from V and 3 bases from J, with 8 bases between. CDR3 residues: CASSVRDYNSPLHF. CDR3 coding DNA: TGCGCCAGCAGCGTAAGGGACTATAATTCACCCCTCCACTTT.

This clonotype has a count of ten or more. The CDR3 DNA sequence: TGCGCCAGCAGCGAGGACGGGGGATATTCACCCCTCCACTTT. It specifies CASSEDGGYSPLHF. The rearrangement uses TRBV5-1 and TRBJ1-6; D may be TRBD1 (5 bases). Trimming took off 4 bases at V and 8 bases at J, with 13 bases between the two ends. The CDR3 spans 14 residues. Germline V gene sequence: CDR1 SGHRS, CDR2 YFSETQ.

The chain has TRBV12-3 or TRBV12-4 and TRBJ2-4; no definite D call. The CDR3 runs 15 residues. V shed 0 bases and J shed 0 bases, with 6 bases lying between them. CDR3 protein: CASSLAPVAKNIQYF. CDR3 nucleotides: TGTGCCAGCAGTTTAGCCCCAGTAGCCAAAAACATTCAGTACTTC.

There are a few counts of this clonotype. Here the CDR3 reads CASKGRVDSSYEQYF. In DNA, the CDR3 is TGTGCCAGCAAGGGACGGGTCGACAGCTCCTACGAGCAGTACTTC. The chain uses TRBV3-1 and TRBJ2-7, with D perhaps TRBD1 or TRBD2 (5 bases each). The CDR3 runs 15 residues. Germline values: CDR1 LGHDT, CDR2 YNNKEL (reference sequence). Trimming pared 7 bases from V and 0 bases from J, leaving 16 bases between.

The chain joins TRBV28 to TRBJ2-5; a weak D match, TRBD2 (7 bases). The CDR3 contains 15 residues. The V gene's germline CDR1 is MDHEN and CDR2 SYDVKM. The germline V and J ends were trimmed by 3 bases and 4 bases, with 15 bases remaining between them. The CDR3 loop reads CASSLGGGATETQYF. The CDR3 DNA sequence: TGTGCCAGCAGTTTGGGTGGGGGGGCCACAGAGACCCAGTACTTC. The whole variable domain, filled in from reference TRBV28 and TRBJ2-5, reads DVKVTQSSRYLVKRTGEKVFLECVQDMDHENMFWYRQDPGLGLRLIYFSYDVKMKEKGDIPEGYSVSREKKERFSLILESASTNQTSMYLCASSLGGGATETQYFGPGTRLLVL.

The chain links TRBV5-6 to TRBJ2-3; D may be TRBD1 (6 bases). Trimming cost V 7 bases and J 0 bases, with 24 bases left between them. The CDR3 consists of 18 residues. Germline-derived CDR1 and CDR2 are SGHDT and YYEEEE. The CDR3 region is CASRYWGHLITSTDTQYF. CDR3 sequence (DNA): TGTGCCAGCCGGTATTGGGGACACTTAATTACTAGCACAGATACGCAGTATTTT. Together with reference TRBV5-6 and TRBJ2-3, the CDR3 gives the full variable domain: DAGVTQSPTHLIKTRGQQVTLRCSPKSGHDTVSWYQQALGQGPQFIFQYYEEEERQRGNFPDRFSGHQFPNYSSELNVNALLLGDSALYLCASRYWGHLITSTDTQYFGPGTRLTVL.

This chain uses TRBV20-1 with TRBJ1-1; no firm D call. Trimming pared 3 bases from V and 6 bases from J, leaving 8 bases between. Germline lookup yields CDR1 DFQATT and CDR2 SNEGSKA (reference sequence). This CDR3 is 11 amino acids long. The CDR3 reads CSARGNSEAFF. In DNA form, the CDR3 reads TGCAGTGCTAGGGGAAATTCTGAAGCTTTCTTT.

This clonotype has more than one count but fewer than ten. This chain connects TRBV7-9 to TRBJ1-6, with a possible D match to TRBD1 (5 bases). The germline gives CDR1 SEHNR, CDR2 FQNEAQ (reference sequence). The CDR3 runs to 14 residues. V dropped 0 bases and J dropped 8 bases, with 8 bases sitting between them. CDR3 DNA: TGTGCCAGCAGCTTAGCGCGGGGCTATTCACCCCTCCACTTT. Its protein is CASSLARGYSPLHF.

The chain employs TRBV11-2 and TRBJ2-7; no firm D call. Germline V gives CDR1 SGHAT, CDR2 FQNNGV. The V end lost 4 bases, the J end lost 1 base, and 5 bases lay between the germline ends. This CDR3 is 12 amino acids long. CDR3 in amino acids: CASSSQSYEQYF. CDR3 DNA: TGTGCCAGCAGCTCCCAATCCTACGAGCAGTACTTC.

This clonotype was seen more than once but under ten times. J is TRBJ2-7 and V is TRBV20-1; D possibly corresponds to TRBD2 (5 bases). Germline V gene lookup returns CDR1 DFQATT and CDR2 SNEGSKA (reference sequence). The V and J ends lost 6 bases and 0 bases respectively, with 12 bases between them. CDR3 length: 13 amino acids. The CDR3 sequence: CSATTGSSYEQYF. For the CDR3, the DNA is TGCAGTGCAACCACGGGGAGCTCCTACGAGCAGTACTTC.

This clonotype was observed at least ten times. The V call is TRBV7-2, the J call TRBJ2-3; the D gene is possibly TRBD2 (6 bases). Germline V CDR1 and CDR2: SGHTA, FQGNSA. The CDR3 is made up of 16 amino acids. Between the trimmed V and J ends, which lost 3 bases and 0 bases, there was a span of 13 bases. The CDR3 sequence: CASSFTLAGSTDTQYF. CDR3 nucleotide sequence: TGTGCCAGCAGCTTTACCCTGGCGGGGAGCACAGATACGCAGTATTTT.

There are a few counts of this clonotype. The J gene is TRBJ2-2, the V gene TRBV2; 9 nucleotides line up with TRBD1. J gave up 1 base and V 7 bases, and 4 bases lay outside the gene matches. The CDR3 covers 15 residues. The germline gives CDR1 SNHLY, CDR2 FYNNEI. CDR3 sequence: CASTLGQGNTGELFF. DNA of the CDR3: TGTGCCAGCACCCTGGGACAGGGGAACACCGGGGAGCTGTTTTTT. Drawing the rest from reference TRBV2 and TRBJ2-2, the complete variable domain is EPEVTQTPSHQVTQMGQEVILRCVPISNHLYFYWYRQILGQKVEFLVSFYNNEISEKSEIFDDQFSVERPDGSNFTLKIRSTKLEDSAMYFCASTLGQGNTGELFFGEGSRLTVL.

This clonotype was picked up a small number of times. This chain links TRBV24-1 with TRBJ2-3; TRBD1 matches 9 bases. V was clipped by 2 bases and J by 1 base; unmatched bases: 9. Germline CDR1 and CDR2: KGHDR and SFDVKD. The CDR3 runs 18 residues. CDR3 DNA: TGTGCCACCAGTGATTCTCGAATACAGGGGGCAGGCACAGATACGCAGTATTTT. Amino acid sequence: CATSDSRIQGAGTDTQYF.

This clonotype has a count of ten or more. This chain uses TRBV15 with TRBJ2-3; D is unresolved. V gave up 1 base and J gave up 6 bases, with 11 bases separating them. Germline CDR1 LNHNV, CDR2 YYDKDF (reference sequence). CDR3 length: 14 residues. CDR3 coding DNA: TGTGCCACCAGCAGAGGCTTGACGAGGGATACGCAGTATTTT. This gives the protein CATSRGLTRDTQYF.

The sample holds many counts of this clonotype. The genes are TRBV6-5 and TRBJ1-6, with D possibly TRBD1 on 5 matching bases. This CDR3 comprises 13 residues. The V and J ends lost 6 bases and 4 bases respectively, with 7 bases between them. Per the germline V gene, CDR1 is MNHEY and CDR2 is SVGAGI. The CDR3 here is CASRWGYNSPLHF. For the CDR3, the DNA is TGTGCCAGCAGGTGGGGGTATAATTCACCCCTCCACTTT.

This clonotype has only a few counts. This chain links TRBV20-1 with TRBJ1-4; 9 nucleotides align to TRBD1. Germline V lookup: CDR1 DFQATT, CDR2 SNEGSKA (reference sequence). The CDR3 is 13 amino acids. V lost 6 bases, J lost 8 bases, and 7 bases stayed unmatched. The CDR3 loop reads CSAERGQGEKLFF. In DNA form, the CDR3 reads TGCAGTGCGGAAAGGGGACAGGGAGAAAAACTGTTTTTT.

The genes are TRBV10-3 and TRBJ2-2; D remains ambiguous. The germline CDR1 and CDR2 sequences are ENHRY and SYGVKD. The CDR3 consists of 13 residues. The germline V and J ends were trimmed by 7 bases and 2 bases, with 8 bases remaining between them. The CDR3 sequence is CAIMGDNTGELFF. CDR3 DNA sequence: TGTGCCATCATGGGTGACAACACCGGGGAGCTGTTTTTT.

This chain links TRBV12-3 or TRBV12-4 with TRBJ2-5, with D maybe TRBD2 (6 bases). The germline V and J ends were trimmed by 6 bases and 5 bases, with 13 bases remaining between them. The CDR3 contains 13 residues. This chain's CDR3 is CASSRGRIETQYF. In DNA form, the CDR3 reads TGTGCCAGCAGCCGGGGGAGAATCGAGACCCAGTACTTC.

This clonotype came up a few times. The CDR3 is CASKTYGTSYNSPLHF. Written as DNA, the CDR3 is TGTGCCAGCAAAACCTACGGGACATCCTATAATTCACCCCTCCACTTT. The chain uses TRBV6-5 and TRBJ1-6; tentatively, D is TRBD1 (6 bases). This CDR3 comprises 16 residues. In germline, CDR1 is MNHEY, CDR2 SVGAGI. Trimming took off 7 bases at V and 1 base at J, with 14 bases between the two ends.

This chain joins TRBV21-1 and TRBJ1-2; TRBD1 reflects the table's D call only, with no check against the DNA. TRBV21-1 is listed as a pseudogene. The CDR3 is 10 residues long. The CDR3 coding sequence is TGTGCCAGCCCCAGGGGAGGCTACACCTTC. Its protein is CASPRGGYTF.